The T cell receptor beta chain described here comes from a study of blood T cells in healthy people across ages. A J-beta primer mix and a sample-barcoded 5' primer were used in a second PCR of roughly 6 to 11 cycles. TCRdb redid the calling of the 5' RACE reads with MiXCR, one entry per CDR3 protein. This table has some 790,000 distinct CDR3 sequences, 29% appearing once. The study drew donors from healthy Caucasian individuals in Russia aged roughly 6 to 90. This clonotype was observed many times. Its antigen is currently unknown. The study, taken as a whole, reports: Age brought a roughly linear fall in TCR beta diversity measured per million T cells. Investigators viewed diversity estimates from one million T cells as underestimates, the study reported.

What was sequenced was blood. The sequence came from a woman over 75 in good health.

The CDR3 sequence: CASSGQALSYNEQFF. The CDR3, as DNA: TGTGCCAGCAGTGGACAGGCCCTCTCCTACAATGAGCAGTTCTTC. The chain recombines TRBV6-2 or TRBV6-3 with TRBJ2-1, with 7 positions matching TRBD1. Looked up from germline, CDR1 is MNHEY and CDR2 is SVGEGT. V lost 5 bases, J lost 0 bases, and 4 bases stayed unmatched. The CDR3 contains 15 residues.